This T cell receptor beta chain was sequenced in a study of early T cells in non-severe SARS-CoV-2 infection. Whole-study context: Unpaired chains resulted from sequencing bulk RNA of unsorted whole blood. Notes on the study in general: The matching step, a VDJdb search, favored anti-spike CD8 responses and missed private and CD4 specificities.

TCRdb re-derived calls from the 5' RACE reads in MiXCR, one entry per CDR3 protein. This sample has about 100,000 distinct CDR3 sequences; approximately 14% occur once, and the top ten carry about 6%. This clonotype has only a few counts. The antigen is not known. The CDR3 extends over 16 amino acids. The ends were cut back, 6 bases at V and 0 bases at J, with 18 bases in the middle. The sequenced material came from whole blood. This TCR was recovered from an adult who was a healthcare worker with PCR-confirmed SARS-CoV-2 infection or an uninfected control (not recorded which). The V and J genes are TRBV12-3 or TRBV12-4 and TRBJ2-7; a weak D match, TRBD2 (7 bases). The CDR3 DNA reads as TGTGCCAGCAGCAGGGGAGGGGCACCGGGCTCCTACGAGCAGTACTTC. It yields the protein CASSRGGAPGSYEQYF.